This T cell receptor (beta chain) was captured by sequencing in a study of cytomegalovirus exposure and HLA in healthy donors (dated 2017 in TCRdb). At the level of the whole study: According to an earlier analysis of a few hundred of the donors, some 180 million T cells yielded roughly 100 million unique TCR beta sequences and approximately 300 Gb of sequence data. Around 320 gigabases of sequencing data and 70 million to 85 million unique TCR sequences were included in an early release covering about 700 HLA-typed donors. Of the 350 to 450 genotyped donors, 65% to 90% were placed in the genetic ancestry cluster associated with self-reported Caucasian donors. The aim of the study was to test whether cataloging public T cell receptors could identify signatures of past pathogen exposure. The T cell repertoires of 700 or so subjects were profiled by immunosequencing and related to cytomegalovirus serostatus. Besides the first cohort of approximately 670 subjects, a separate validation cohort made up of 120 different subjects was used. High-throughput TCR immunosequencing, statistical association of individual TCRs with disease status, and machine learning were combined to predict cytomegalovirus infection status. To study patterns of TCR occurrence, a later analysis re-analyzed previously published TCR beta repertoires from around 670 donors and added high-resolution HLA genotyping. The later analysis used no new phenotypic data to find candidate immune exposures, relying instead on TCR beta sequences and their occurrence across donors. To decide whether each TCR beta V gene segment behaved as functional or pseudogenic, an earlier analysis of some 580 of the donors relied on high-throughput TCR beta sequencing. Donor age, sex, ethnicity and CMV serostatus were collected together with the repertoire data. Genome-wide SNP genotypes for about 65% of the roughly 670 donors were used in a later genetic analysis, which treated that subset as a discovery cohort. All discovery cohort repertoires had been generated on a single sequencing platform. HLA typing covered class I and class II loci at four-digit resolution. Typing coverage varied by locus: roughly 629-640 donors for A, B, C, DRB1 and DQB1; some 520 for DQA1; about 600 for DPA1; approximately 470 for DPB1. Several DR-DQ haplotypes were handled as single units for association and clustering, since linkage in the cohort was strong. On average, approximately 250,000 unique TCR beta nucleotide sequences were sequenced per donor among fewer than 500 genotyped donors of the cohort, with about 17% of those sequences being non-productive.

The library came from the immunoSEQ multiplex PCR assay. The multiplex PCR relied on a mix of 60 forward primers for TCR Vbeta segments and 13 reverse primers for TCR Jbeta segments. The CDR3 region of rearranged TCR beta genes was amplified from genomic DNA by a multiplex PCR assay. The amplified TCR beta libraries were sequenced on the Illumina HiSeq System as 87-base-pair reads. In the source study's methods: In a later analysis, roughly 80 million unique TCR beta chains were counted across the approximately 670 repertoires, and approximately 11 million of these chains were shared by at least two donors. Raw reads were error-corrected and collapsed into unique sequences by a nearest-neighbor algorithm in which closely related sequences were merged to remove PCR and sequencing errors. CDR3 sequences were aligned to IMGT reference sequences to assign V, D and J gene segments. For a sequence to be retained, at least a six-nucleotide match to both a V gene segment and a J gene segment was required. Rearrangements were classified as productive when the CDR3 lacked stop codons and remained in frame with V and J, and all other rearrangements were classified as non-productive. CDR3 was defined by IMGT convention, running from the second conserved V-encoded cysteine to the conserved J-encoded phenylalanine. The earlier analysis of about 500 of the donors excluded sequences that lacked an unambiguous match to a single V gene segment. In an earlier analysis of 587 of the donors, V segments were called functional above 56.7% productive rearrangements and were called segregating when the between-donor standard deviation exceeded 5%. A statistical classification framework was developed to diagnose cytomegalovirus status using the catalog of TCR beta chain sequences. In a later analysis, TCR nucleotide sequences were compared against IMGT/GENE-DB human TR gene sequences so that V and J genes could be assigned. In a later analysis, CDR3 sequences and most-parsimonious VDJ recombination scenarios were assigned using the TCRdist pipeline. A later analysis defined each TCR beta chain by its CDR3 amino acid sequence plus V-gene family, and excluded reads lacking a unique V-gene family. To address suspected cross-contamination and a sequencing artifact, a later analysis removed over 500 highly shared, low-generation-probability nucleotide sequences. For each public chain, a later analysis derived a clonal expansion index from normalized ranks of inferred template counts within each repertoire. A later analysis computed generation probabilities with a VDJ recombination model fitted to out-of-frame rearrangements, and checked the results against IGoR. Hypergeometric tests were used in a later analysis to score TCR-TCR, TCR-HLA and TCR-CMV co-occurrence, with a repertoire-size bias correction applied to the TCR pairs. To estimate false discovery rates, a later analysis permuted the HLA or CMV assignments 20 times. A later analysis grouped co-occurring TCRs with DBSCAN, adding TCRdist sequence similarity when clustering within HLA-allele-positive subsets. Co-occurrence clustering excluded repertoires with fewer than 30,000 or more than 120,000 public chains, plus five with anomalous nucleotide sharing. Sourced from immuneACCESS, this table was stored by TCRdb with only in-frame sequences that have V and J called. A share of the clones is absent; for the studies checked, an unresolved V gene accounts for under half, and the remainder has no known explanation. V, J and clone size derive from that table, while D and trimming were established from the DNA sequence. The sample's clone listing holds some 70,000 clones. About 5% of the sample rests with the top ten.

Beyond this particular receptor, the publication reports: A group of highly shared sequence variants was considered likely to be a technical artifact of the sequencing pipeline. According to a later analysis, TCR association rates differed among HLA loci, with DRB1 alleles showing the most associated TCRs and HLA-C alleles showing the fewest. Roughly uniform sequencing depth across donors was assumed in presence/absence analyses, although this assumption may not hold. The classifier was reported to diagnose cytomegalovirus status with high specificity and sensitivity in both the original and validation cohorts. A total of 150 to 200 TCR beta chains were listed by the study as associated with cytomegalovirus. Linkage disequilibrium might explain the correlated functional status among segregating V segments, but an unknown experimental factor could not be excluded. Because counts were too low, roughly 17 rarely observed V segments, including chromosome 9 orphons, were left out of the earlier analysis of some 640 of the donors. According to a later analysis, parvovirus B19, influenza, CMV and Epstein-Barr virus appeared linked to several top co-occurrence clusters. Strong co-occurrence of HLA alleles, especially DR and DQ, made assigning TCR associations to individual alleles difficult. In a later analysis, HLA-associated TCR beta chains showed more clonal expansion and lower generation probabilities than non-associated chains that were equally common. A later analysis associated 16,951 TCR beta sequences with specific HLA alleles at a false discovery rate of 0.05. Broadly in line with IMGT annotations, most TCR beta V segments showed up in productive rearrangements about 87% or about 30% of the time in an earlier analysis of approximately 640 of the donors. According to a later genetic analysis, donors in an Asian-associated ancestry cluster had fewer N-insertions in productive TCRs than the approximately 650-donor mean. The only immune exposure information available for the cohort was CMV serostatus. HLA typing was unavailable for some donors at each locus, so association tests used only the typed subset. This cohort had only TCR beta chains sequenced, and the lack of alpha or paired-chain data limited which features could be detected. A later genetic analysis associated a missense DCLRE1C variant with V-gene and J-gene trimming of TCR beta chains, and an independent cohort replicated the association. A later analysis found that most CMV-associated TCR beta chains appeared HLA-restricted, with HLA associations seemingly driven largely by CMV exposure. The authors suggested that the approach could potentially be extended to other disease states and immunological phenotypes. In vitro tests confirmed that a few of the cytomegalovirus-associated TCR beta chains recognize cytomegalovirus antigens. Some IMGT-functional V segments, including TRBV6-2 and TRBV6-3, could not be distinguished by the 87-base-pair reads and were therefore excluded. Most TCR sequences were observed very rarely across donors, whereas some public TCRs were present in many individuals. A further reported finding was that TCR beta sequences accurately predicted the HLA-A and HLA-B alleles for most subjects in the first cohort.

Points on this clone: Its antigen is unknown.

At the junction V is shortened by 6 bases and J by 4 bases, with 9 bases in between. CDR1 is given as MNHNS and CDR2 as SASEGT, both from the germline V gene. There are 12 amino acids in the CDR3, from cysteine to phenylalanine inclusive. Only the CDR3 portion is preserved as DNA: 36 bases, with reading frame beginning at the first base. In total, roughly 670 healthy bone marrow donors made up the cohort. At the time of sampling, all cohort members were nominally healthy, though unrecorded immune exposures were likely present. The donor tested CMV seronegative and was one of the 352 seronegative cohort members. A peripheral blood sample was provided by each donor, and peripheral blood mononuclear cells were used for TCR beta sequencing. The Qiagen DNeasy Blood Extraction Kit was used to extract genomic DNA from the blood cell samples.

Sequenced input: PBMCs. The TCR sequence derives from a man aged 35 to 55 in good health and CMV-seronegative. Recombination joined TRBV6-1 with TRBJ1-2; TRBD1 could be the D gene, as 5 bases match. The CDR3 region reads CASRQGSYGYTF. DNA sequence: TGTGCCAGCAGGCAGGGCTCCTATGGCTACACCTTC.